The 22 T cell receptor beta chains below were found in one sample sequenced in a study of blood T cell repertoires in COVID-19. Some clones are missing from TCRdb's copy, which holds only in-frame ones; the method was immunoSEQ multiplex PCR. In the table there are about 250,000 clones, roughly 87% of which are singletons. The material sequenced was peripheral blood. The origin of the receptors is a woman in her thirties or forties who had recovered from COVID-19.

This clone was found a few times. CDR3 sequence reads: CASSQQGLAVNEQFF. CDR3 nucleotide sequence: TGTGCCAGCTCGCAGCAGGGACTAGCTGTCAATGAGCAGTTCTTC. V is TRBV18 and J is TRBJ2-1, with TRBD2 matching over 9 bases. After removal of 6 bases from V and 6 bases from J, the junction contained 9 bases not matched to a gene. The CDR3 is 15 residues long. Germline CDR1 and CDR2: KGHSH and LQKENI.

CDR3 DNA: TGTGCCAGCAGCTTCCTAGCGGAGAACAATGAGCAGTTCTTC. This translates into CASSFLAENNEQFF. The V gene is TRBV7-9, the J gene TRBJ2-1; 7 bases are a match to TRBD2. Germline trimming cut 3 bases from V and 5 bases from J; bases unmatched to any gene: 4. CDR1 is SEHNR and CDR2 is FQNEAQ in the germline V gene (reference sequence). There are 14 residues in the CDR3.

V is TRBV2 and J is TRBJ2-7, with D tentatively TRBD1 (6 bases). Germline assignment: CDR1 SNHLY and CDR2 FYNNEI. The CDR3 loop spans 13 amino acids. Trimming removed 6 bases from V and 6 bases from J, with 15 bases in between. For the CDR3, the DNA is TGTGCCAGCAGAACCAACCAGGGGCGCGAGCAGTACTTC. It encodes CASRTNQGREQYF.

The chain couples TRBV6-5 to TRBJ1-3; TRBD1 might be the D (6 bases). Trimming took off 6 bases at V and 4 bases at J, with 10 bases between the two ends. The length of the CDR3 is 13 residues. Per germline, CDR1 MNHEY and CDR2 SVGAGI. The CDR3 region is CASSLGAGNTIYF. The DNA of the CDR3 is TGTGCCAGCAGCTTGGGGGCGGGAAACACCATATATTTT.

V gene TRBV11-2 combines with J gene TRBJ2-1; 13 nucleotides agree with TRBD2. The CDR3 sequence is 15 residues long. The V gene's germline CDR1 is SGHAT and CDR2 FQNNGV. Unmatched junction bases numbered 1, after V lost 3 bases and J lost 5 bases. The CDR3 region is CASSLGLAGNNEQFF. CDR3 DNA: TGTGCCAGCAGCTTGGGACTAGCGGGGAACAATGAGCAGTTCTTC.

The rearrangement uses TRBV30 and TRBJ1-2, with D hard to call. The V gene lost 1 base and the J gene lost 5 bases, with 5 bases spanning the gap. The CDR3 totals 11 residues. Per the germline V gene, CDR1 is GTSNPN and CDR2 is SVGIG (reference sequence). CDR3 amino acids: CAWSAQYGYTF. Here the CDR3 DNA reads TGTGCCTGGAGTGCCCAGTATGGCTACACCTTC. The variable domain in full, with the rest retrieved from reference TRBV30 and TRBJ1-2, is SQTIHQWPATLVQPVGSPLSLECTVEGTSNPNLYWYRQAAGRGLQLLFYSVGIGQISSEVPQNLSASRPQDRQFILSSKKLLLSDSGFYLCAWSAQYGYTFGSGTRLTVV.

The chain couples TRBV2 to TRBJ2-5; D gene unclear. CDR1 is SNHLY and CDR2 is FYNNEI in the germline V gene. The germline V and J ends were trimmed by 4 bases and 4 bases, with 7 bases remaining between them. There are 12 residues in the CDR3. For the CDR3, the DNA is TGTGCCAGCAGTGGTTCGGGAGAGACCCAGTACTTC. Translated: CASSGSGETQYF.

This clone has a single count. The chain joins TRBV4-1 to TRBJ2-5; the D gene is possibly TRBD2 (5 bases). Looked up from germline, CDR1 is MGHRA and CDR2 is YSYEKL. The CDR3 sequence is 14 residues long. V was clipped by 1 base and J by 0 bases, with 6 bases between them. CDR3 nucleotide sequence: TGCGCCAGCAGCCAAGCCGGGGACCAAGAGACCCAGTACTTC. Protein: CASSQAGDQETQYF.

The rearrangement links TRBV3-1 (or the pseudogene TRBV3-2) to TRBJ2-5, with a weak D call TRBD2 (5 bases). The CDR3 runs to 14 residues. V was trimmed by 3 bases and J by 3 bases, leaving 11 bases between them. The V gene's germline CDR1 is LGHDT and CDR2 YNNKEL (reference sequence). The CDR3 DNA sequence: TGTGCCAGCAGCCAGTGGTCGAGGGAAGAGACCCAGTACTTC. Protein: CASSQWSREETQYF.

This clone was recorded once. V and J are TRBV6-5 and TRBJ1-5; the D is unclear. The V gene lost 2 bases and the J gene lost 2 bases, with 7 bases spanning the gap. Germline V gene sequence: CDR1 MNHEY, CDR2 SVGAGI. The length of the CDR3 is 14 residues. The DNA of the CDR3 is TGTGCCAGCAGTTACGACGGGGGCAATCAGCCCCAGCATTTT. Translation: CASSYDGGNQPQHF.

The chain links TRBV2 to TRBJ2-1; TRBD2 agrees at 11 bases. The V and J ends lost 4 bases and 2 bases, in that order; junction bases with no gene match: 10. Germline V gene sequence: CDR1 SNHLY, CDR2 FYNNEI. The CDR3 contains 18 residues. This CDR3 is CASSALAGGGAAYNEQFF. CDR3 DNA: TGTGCCAGCAGTGCCCTAGCGGGAGGAGGGGCGGCCTACAATGAGCAGTTCTTC. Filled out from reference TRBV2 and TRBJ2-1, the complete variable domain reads EPEVTQTPSHQVTQMGQEVILRCVPISNHLYFYWYRQILGQKVEFLVSFYNNEISEKSEIFDDQFSVERPDGSNFTLKIRSTKLEDSAMYFCASSALAGGGAAYNEQFFGPGTRLTVL.

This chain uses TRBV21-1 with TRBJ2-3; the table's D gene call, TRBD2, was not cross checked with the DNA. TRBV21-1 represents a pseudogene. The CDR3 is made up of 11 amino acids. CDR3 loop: CGGEATDTQYF. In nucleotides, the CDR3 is TGTGGGGGGGAGGCCACAGATACGCAGTATTTT.

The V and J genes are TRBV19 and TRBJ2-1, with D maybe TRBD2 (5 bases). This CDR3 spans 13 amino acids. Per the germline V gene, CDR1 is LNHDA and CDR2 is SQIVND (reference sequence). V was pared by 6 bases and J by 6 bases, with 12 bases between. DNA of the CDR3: TGTGCCAGTAGCTGGACCGGGGTCAATGAGCAGTTCTTC. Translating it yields CASSWTGVNEQFF.

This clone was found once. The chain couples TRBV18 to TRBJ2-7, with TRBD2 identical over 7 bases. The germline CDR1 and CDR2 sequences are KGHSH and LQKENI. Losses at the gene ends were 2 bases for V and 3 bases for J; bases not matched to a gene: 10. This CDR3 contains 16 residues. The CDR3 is CASSPWAERGVYEQYF. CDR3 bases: TGTGCCAGCTCACCATGGGCGGAGCGGGGAGTCTACGAGCAGTACTTC.

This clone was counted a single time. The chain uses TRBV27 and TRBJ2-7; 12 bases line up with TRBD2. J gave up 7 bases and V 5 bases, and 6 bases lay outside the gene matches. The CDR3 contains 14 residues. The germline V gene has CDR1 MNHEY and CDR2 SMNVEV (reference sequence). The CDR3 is CASSLGLAGIEQYF. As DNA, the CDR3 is TGTGCCAGCAGTCTCGGACTAGCGGGGATTGAGCAGTACTTC.

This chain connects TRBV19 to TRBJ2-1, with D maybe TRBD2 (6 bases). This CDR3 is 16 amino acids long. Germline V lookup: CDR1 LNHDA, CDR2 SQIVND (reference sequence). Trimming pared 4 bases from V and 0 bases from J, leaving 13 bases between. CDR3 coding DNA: TGTGCCAGTAGTACAATAGCGGAGAGCTCCTACAATGAGCAGTTCTTC. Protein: CASSTIAESSYNEQFF.

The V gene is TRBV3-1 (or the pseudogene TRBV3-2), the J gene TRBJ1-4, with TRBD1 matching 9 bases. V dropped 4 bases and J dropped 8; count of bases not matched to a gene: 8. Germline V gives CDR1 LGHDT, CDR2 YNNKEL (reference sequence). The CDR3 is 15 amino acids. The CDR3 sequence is CASSPPGQGREKLFF. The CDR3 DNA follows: TGTGCCAGCAGCCCACCGGGACAGGGACGGGAAAAACTGTTTTTT.

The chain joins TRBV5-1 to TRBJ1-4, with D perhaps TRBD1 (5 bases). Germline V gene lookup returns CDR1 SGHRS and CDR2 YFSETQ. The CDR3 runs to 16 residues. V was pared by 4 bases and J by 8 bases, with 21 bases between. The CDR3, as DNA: TGCGCCAGCAGCAACGGTCCGACAGAAGTAGAAGAAAAACTGTTTTTT. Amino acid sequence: CASSNGPTEVEEKLFF. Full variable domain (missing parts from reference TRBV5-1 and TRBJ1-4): KAGVTQTPRYLIKTRGQQVTLSCSPISGHRSVSWYQQTPGQGLQFLFEYFSETQRNKGNFPGRFSGRQFSNSRSEMNVSTLELGDSALYLCASSNGPTEVEEKLFFGSGTQLSVL.

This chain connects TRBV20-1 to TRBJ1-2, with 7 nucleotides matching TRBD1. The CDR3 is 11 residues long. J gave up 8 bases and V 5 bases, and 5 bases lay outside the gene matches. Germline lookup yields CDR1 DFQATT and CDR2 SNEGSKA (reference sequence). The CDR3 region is CSAAGGGGYTF. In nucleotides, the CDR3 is TGCAGTGCTGCAGGGGGTGGGGGCTACACCTTC.

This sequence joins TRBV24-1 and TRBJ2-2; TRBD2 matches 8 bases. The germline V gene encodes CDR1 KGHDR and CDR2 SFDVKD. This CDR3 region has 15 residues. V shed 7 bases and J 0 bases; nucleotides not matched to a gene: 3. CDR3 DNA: TGTGCCACCAGGACGGGGGGGCCGAACACCGGGGAGCTGTTTTTT. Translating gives CATRTGGPNTGELFF.

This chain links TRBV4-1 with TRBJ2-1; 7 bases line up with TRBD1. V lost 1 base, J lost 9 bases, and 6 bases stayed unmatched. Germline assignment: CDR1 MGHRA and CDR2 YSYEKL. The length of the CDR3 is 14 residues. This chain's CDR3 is CASSQGQGEGEQFF. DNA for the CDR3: TGCGCCAGCAGCCAAGGACAGGGAGAGGGTGAGCAGTTCTTC.

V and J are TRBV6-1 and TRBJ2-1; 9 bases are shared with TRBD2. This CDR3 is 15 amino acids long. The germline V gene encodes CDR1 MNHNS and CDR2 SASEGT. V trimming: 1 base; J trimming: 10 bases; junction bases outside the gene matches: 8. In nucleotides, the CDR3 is TGTGCCAGCAGTGAAGGAGTAGCGGGGGTCGAAGAGCAGTTCTTC. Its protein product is CASSEGVAGVEEQFF.